The entry below describes one T cell receptor beta chain. This entry is derived from a study of control samples from healthy donors and cancer patients. The assay was immunoSEQ multiplex PCR, and TCRdb's table has in-frame clones only and misses some. The sample lists about 140,000 clones; about nine tenths were seen once. The source material was blood. The sequence derives from a woman younger than 45 in good health.

The CDR3 here is CASSIRRTGNTGELFF. Written as DNA, the CDR3 is TGTGCCAGTAGTATACGCCGGACAGGGAACACCGGGGAGCTGTTTTTT. The chain recombines TRBV19 with TRBJ2-2, with 7 bases fitting TRBD1. Per germline, CDR1 LNHDA and CDR2 SQIVND (reference sequence). The V gene end was trimmed by 2 bases and the J gene end by 1 base; junction bases not matched to a gene: 4. The CDR3 contains 16 residues.